These 32 T cell receptor beta chains came from one sample sequenced in a study of PD-L1 blockade in urothelial cancer. Some clones are missing from TCRdb's copy, which holds only in-frame ones; the method was immunoSEQ multiplex PCR. Of about 82,000 clones in the sample, roughly 90% were seen once. Sequencing was performed on PBMCs, taken around atezolizumab (anti-PD-L1) treatment. Receptors were obtained from a man aged 55 to 70 with urothelial cancer.

This clone showed up just once. The rearrangement links TRBV13 to TRBJ2-2, with D possibly TRBD2 on 5 matching bases. There are 16 residues in the CDR3. CDR1 and CDR2 (germline): PRHDT, FYEKMQ (reference sequence). Trimming took off 0 bases at V and 4 bases at J, with 12 bases between the two ends. CDR3 in amino acids: CASSLGWLATTGELFF. CDR3 nucleotide sequence: TGTGCCAGCAGCTTAGGCTGGTTAGCGACCACCGGGGAGCTGTTTTTT.

The chain uses TRBV2 and TRBJ2-6; D is ambiguous. This CDR3 is 14 amino acids long. Germline V gene sequence: CDR1 SNHLY, CDR2 FYNNEI. The V end was cut by 6 bases, the J end by 0 bases, with 6 bases between. The DNA for the CDR3 is TGTGCCAGCAGATCGGGCTCTGGGGCCAACGTCCTGACTTTC. Protein product: CASRSGSGANVLTF. Supplemented by reference TRBV2 and TRBJ2-6, the full variable domain reads EPEVTQTPSHQVTQMGQEVILRCVPISNHLYFYWYRQILGQKVEFLVSFYNNEISEKSEIFDDQFSVERPDGSNFTLKIRSTKLEDSAMYFCASRSGSGANVLTFGAGSRLTVL.

The chain links TRBV23-1 to TRBJ2-1, with 8 bases fitting TRBD2. TRBV23-1 is classed as an ORF, of uncertain function. CDR3 size: 16 residues. The V gene end was trimmed by 0 bases and the J gene end by 5 bases; junction bases not matched to a gene: 6. The CDR3: CASSQSMREANNEQFF. In nucleotides, the CDR3 is TGCGCCAGCAGTCAATCCATGCGGGAGGCCAACAATGAGCAGTTCTTC.

The sample holds one count of this clone. The rearrangement joins TRBV7-2 to TRBJ1-1, with D possibly being TRBD1 (6 bases). CDR1 and CDR2 from the germline V gene are SGHTA and FQGNSA. Trimming took off 3 bases at V and 5 bases at J, with 10 bases between the two ends. This CDR3 is 13 amino acids long. The CDR3 bases are TGTGCCAGCAGCTTTGTTAGGGGGACTGAAGCTTTCTTT. Translating it yields CASSFVRGTEAFF.

In this sample, this clone turned up once. V gene TRBV7-4 combines with J gene TRBJ2-7; TRBD1 aligns across 11 bases. CDR1 and CDR2 from the germline V gene are SGHVT and SQSDAQ. The CDR3 covers 16 residues. V shed 4 bases and J 6 bases; nucleotides not matched to a gene: 11. CDR3 sequence reads: CASSCVPGQGVFEQYF. The CDR3 bases are TGTGCCAGCAGCTGCGTCCCGGGACAGGGGGTTTTCGAGCAGTACTTC.

V and J are TRBV4-2 and TRBJ2-7; 8 bases are a match to TRBD2. CDR1 is LGHNA and CDR2 is YNFKEQ in the germline V gene. Trimming at V came to 5 bases and at J to 3 bases, leaving 9 bases not matched to a gene. This CDR3 spans 15 amino acids. DNA for the CDR3: TGTGCCAGCAGCGAAGGGACGGGAGGGGACTACGAGCAGTACTTC. Residues: CASSEGTGGDYEQYF.

The rearrangement joins TRBV5-1 to TRBJ2-1; 10 bases align to TRBD2. Trimming cost V 2 bases and J 0 bases; bases outside gene matches: 14. The CDR3 runs 20 residues. Germline V gene data show CDR1 as SGHRS and CDR2 as YFSETQ. The CDR3 sequence is CASSLTPSTLAGVSYNEQFF. In DNA, the CDR3 is TGCGCCAGCAGCTTAACGCCCAGTACCCTAGCGGGAGTCTCCTACAATGAGCAGTTCTTC.

The V and J genes are TRBV14 and TRBJ2-7, with 10 bases aligning to TRBD1. This CDR3 has 15 residues. The germline gives CDR1 SGHDN, CDR2 FVKESK. The trim removed 4 bases at V and 0 bases at J, leaving 3 bases unmatched. The DNA for the CDR3 is TGTGCCAGCAGCCCGCGACAGGGGGCCTCCTACGAGCAGTACTTC. It codes for CASSPRQGASYEQYF. Full variable domain (outside the CDR3, taken from reference TRBV14 and TRBJ2-7): EAGVTQFPSHSVIEKGQTVTLRCDPISGHDNLYWYRRVMGKEIKFLLHFVKESKQDESGMPNNRFLAERTGGTYSTLKVQPAELEDSGVYFCASSPRQGASYEQYFGPGTRLTVT.

The chain links TRBV18 to TRBJ2-3, with a possible D match to TRBD1 (6 bases). Germline V CDR1 and CDR2: KGHSH, LQKENI. The germline V and J ends were trimmed by 1 base and 1 base, with 12 bases remaining between them. The CDR3 runs to 16 residues. CDR3 region: CASSPRSWTGTDTQYF. CDR3 DNA: TGTGCCAGCTCACCACGATCTTGGACAGGCACAGATACGCAGTATTTT.

The chain uses TRBV30 and TRBJ2-1; 9 nucleotides match TRBD2. The CDR3 has 12 residues. Trimming took 0 bases from V and 12 from J; bases not matched to a gene: 3. Germline V CDR1 and CDR2: GTSNPN, SVGIG (reference sequence). The CDR3 region is CAWSVLAGLQFF. Here the CDR3 DNA reads TGTGCCTGGAGTGTGCTAGCGGGATTGCAGTTCTTC. Full variable domain (rest looked up from reference TRBV30 and TRBJ2-1): SQTIHQWPATLVQPVGSPLSLECTVEGTSNPNLYWYRQAAGRGLQLLFYSVGIGQISSEVPQNLSASRPQDRQFILSSKKLLLSDSGFYLCAWSVLAGLQFFGPGTRLTVL.

As to this clone: Other DNA sequences within the sample encode an identical CDR3. V and J are TRBV5-1 and TRBJ2-1; D is perhaps TRBD1 (6 bases). V was shortened by 5 bases and J by 7 bases, with 19 bases between the two germline ends. CDR1 and CDR2 (germline): SGHRS, YFSETQ. The length of the CDR3 is 15 residues. CDR3 in DNA: TGCGCCAGCAGACTACTACAGGGAATCGGGAATGAGCAGTTCTTC. Translated, it gives CASRLLQGIGNEQFF. The complete variable domain, with remaining parts taken from reference TRBV5-1 and TRBJ2-1, reads KAGVTQTPRYLIKTRGQQVTLSCSPISGHRSVSWYQQTPGQGLQFLFEYFSETQRNKGNFPGRFSGRQFSNSRSEMNVSTLELGDSALYLCASRLLQGIGNEQFFGPGTRLTVL.

In its sample, this clone was seen once. The chain employs TRBV7-8 and TRBJ2-1, with D possibly TRBD1 on 5 matching bases. The CDR3 length is 15 residues. Trimming cost V 0 bases and J 3 bases, with 9 bases left between them. Germline CDR1 and CDR2: SGHVS and FQNEAQ. The CDR3: CASSLAGRGYNEQFF. The CDR3 nucleotides are TGTGCCAGCAGCTTAGCGGGGCGCGGCTACAATGAGCAGTTCTTC.

The chain has TRBV6-5 and TRBJ2-1, with D possibly TRBD2 on 5 matching bases. This CDR3 contains 12 residues. CDR1 and CDR2 (germline): MNHEY, SVGAGI. V was pared by 6 bases and J by 10 bases, with 13 bases between. The CDR3 sequence is CASSPFGGEQFF. CDR3 nucleotide sequence: TGTGCCAGCAGCCCTTTTGGCGGGGAGCAGTTCTTC.

In this sample, this clone turned up once. This rearrangement joins TRBV12-5 to TRBJ2-7; a possible D gene is TRBD2 (5 bases). The CDR3 sequence is 12 residues long. Trimming took 6 bases from V and 6 from J, leaving 12 bases between them. Germline V gene lookup returns CDR1 LGHNT and CDR2 FRNRAP. CDR3 in amino acids: CASGKEGGEQYF. In DNA form, the CDR3 reads TGTGCTAGTGGCAAGGAAGGAGGCGAGCAGTACTTC.

The DNA for the CDR3 is TGCGCCAGCAGGTCTGTAGCGGGGGTCACAGATACGCAGTATTTT. Translation: CASRSVAGVTDTQYF. The chain couples TRBV5-1 to TRBJ2-3; 9 nucleotides line up with TRBD2. This CDR3 spans 15 amino acids. V was pared by 5 bases and J by 2 bases, with 6 bases of the junction left unmatched. CDR1 is SGHRS, CDR2 YFSETQ, per germline.

The chain joins TRBV10-2 to TRBJ2-7; TRBD2 matches at 11 bases. Germline V gene sequence: CDR1 WSHSY, CDR2 SAAADI. CDR3 length: 14 residues. The V and J ends lost 8 bases and 6 bases, in that order; junction bases with no gene match: 9. The CDR3 protein is CASVRSGGGIEQYF. Here the CDR3 DNA reads TGCGCCAGCGTCCGTAGCGGGGGGGGGATCGAGCAGTACTTC.

V gene TRBV7-8 combines with J gene TRBJ1-2; possible D gene TRBD1, 5 bases. Germline V CDR1 and CDR2: SGHVS, FQNEAQ. The CDR3 loop spans 14 amino acids. V dropped 1 base and J dropped 8 bases, with 14 bases sitting between them. The CDR3 region has the DNA TGTGCCAGCAGCTTAGTCCAGGGTGGACGCGGCTACACCTTC. It yields the protein CASSLVQGGRGYTF.

The chain joins TRBV7-2 to TRBJ2-2; D may be TRBD1 (5 bases). Per germline, CDR1 SGHTA and CDR2 FQGNSA. V was clipped by 2 bases and J by 1 base, with 11 bases between them. CDR3 length: 16 amino acids. CDR3 DNA sequence: TGTGCCAGCAGCTTACAGGGCCTGGGGAACACCGGGGAGCTGTTTTTT. Amino acid sequence: CASSLQGLGNTGELFF. The whole variable domain, remainder taken from reference TRBV7-2 and TRBJ2-2, is GAGVSQSPSNKVTEKGKDVELRCDPISGHTALYWYRQSLGQGLEFLIYFQGNSAPDKSGLPSDRFSAERTGGSVSTLTIQRTQQEDSAVYLCASSLQGLGNTGELFFGEGSRLTVL.

V usage is TRBV5-1 and J usage is TRBJ1-2; 8 bases map to TRBD1. From germline, CDR1 is SGHRS and CDR2 YFSETQ. CDR3 length: 14 residues. The trim removed 0 bases at V and 2 bases at J, leaving 0 bases unmatched. The CDR3 bases are TGCGCCAGCAGCTTGGGACAGGGGAACTATGGCTACACCTTC. It encodes CASSLGQGNYGYTF.

The chain has TRBV4-1 and TRBJ1-2; 8 bases fit TRBD1. Germline CDR1 and CDR2: MGHRA and YSYEKL. Trimming removed 0 bases from V and 7 bases from J; junction bases left unmatched: 7. The CDR3 is made up of 15 amino acids. In nucleotides, the CDR3 is TGCGCCAGCAGCCAAGACAGGGGGCTCTCTTCTGGCTACACCTTC. Translated: CASSQDRGLSSGYTF.

The rearrangement links TRBV4-3 to TRBJ1-3, with 7 bases aligning to TRBD1. Per germline, CDR1 LGHNA and CDR2 YSLEER. V lost 3 bases, J lost 2 bases, and 4 bases stayed unmatched. There are 15 residues in the CDR3. The CDR3 nucleotides read TGCGCCAGCAGCCAGGCAGGGGGTCCTGGAAACACCATATATTTT. Translated: CASSQAGGPGNTIYF.

The chain has TRBV5-4 and TRBJ2-7; D perhaps matches TRBD2 (6 bases). This CDR3 comprises 17 residues. Germline V gene sequence: CDR1 SGHNT, CDR2 YYREEE (reference sequence). The V gene lost 3 bases and the J gene lost 3 bases, with 22 bases spanning the gap. CDR3 loop: CASSSHKGTAGVYEQYF. In DNA form, the CDR3 reads TGTGCCAGCAGCTCCCACAAAGGGACTGCCGGGGTCTACGAGCAGTACTTC. The full variable domain, rest sourced from reference TRBV5-4 and TRBJ2-7, is ETGVTQSPTHLIKTRGQQVTLRCSSQSGHNTVSWYQQALGQGPQFIFQYYREEENGRGNFPPRFSGLQFPNYSSELNVNALELDDSALYLCASSSHKGTAGVYEQYFGPGTRLTVT.

This chain uses TRBV7-2 with TRBJ2-7, with 10 bases fitting TRBD1. J gave up 3 bases and V 5 bases, and 7 bases lay outside the gene matches. The CDR3 contains 15 residues. In germline, CDR1 is SGHTA, CDR2 FQGNSA. This chain's CDR3 is CASSPGQGEIYEQYF. In DNA form, the CDR3 reads TGTGCCAGCAGCCCAGGACAGGGGGAGATCTACGAGCAGTACTTC.

The chain combines TRBV27 with TRBJ2-3, with D maybe TRBD2 (6 bases). CDR3 length equals 15 residues. The V gene lost 5 bases and the J gene lost 2 bases, with 14 bases spanning the gap. Germline CDR1 reads MNHEY; CDR2 reads SMNVEV (reference sequence). CDR3 DNA: TGTGCCAGCAGTGCTACTAGCTGGAACACAGATACGCAGTATTTT. Translated: CASSATSWNTDTQYF.

This clone was detected a few times. This chain links TRBV7-2 with TRBJ2-7, with 12 bases lining up with TRBD2. The CDR3 totals 16 residues. From germline, CDR1 is SGHTA and CDR2 FQGNSA. Germline trimming cut 6 bases from V and 1 base from J; bases unmatched to any gene: 7. The CDR3 bases are TGTGCCAGCAGTCGAATTCTAGCGGGGGGGTCCTACGAGCAGTACTTC. Translation: CASSRILAGGSYEQYF.

This clone appeared once. This chain's CDR3 is CASSGRGGVGSNQPQHF. CDR3 bases: TGTGCCAGCAGTGGGAGGGGGGGGGTTGGAAGCAATCAGCCCCAGCATTTT. V is TRBV6-1 and J is TRBJ1-5; TRBD1 might be the D (6 bases). Per the germline V gene, CDR1 is MNHNS and CDR2 is SASEGT. This CDR3 has 17 amino acids. Trimming took off 4 bases at V and 1 base at J, with 17 bases between the two ends.

This clone was seen once. The V and J genes are TRBV9 and TRBJ2-7, with D possibly matching TRBD1 (5 bases). This CDR3 is 14 amino acids long. The V gene's germline CDR1 is SGDLS and CDR2 YYNGEE. Trimming took 0 bases from V and 3 from J, leaving 10 bases between them. The chain's CDR3 is CASSVAQGGYEQYF. The CDR3 nucleotides are TGTGCCAGCAGCGTAGCTCAGGGTGGCTACGAGCAGTACTTC.

The chain is built from TRBV6-5 and TRBJ1-2; 8 nucleotides match TRBD1. The CDR3 is made up of 14 amino acids. V was clipped by 4 bases and J by 5 bases; unmatched bases: 6. The V gene's germline CDR1 is MNHEY and CDR2 SVGAGI. The CDR3 nucleotides read TGTGCCAGCAGTTCCGACAGGGGATCATATGGCTACACCTTC. It encodes CASSSDRGSYGYTF.

The rearrangement joins TRBV11-2 to TRBJ2-7; no clear D gene. The CDR3 totals 14 residues. In germline, CDR1 is SGHAT, CDR2 FQNNGV. Between the trimmed V and J ends, which lost 5 bases and 2 bases, there was a span of 13 bases. The CDR3: CASSPHSIAYEQYF. The CDR3 nucleotides read TGTGCCAGCAGCCCTCACAGCATCGCCTACGAGCAGTACTTC.

J is TRBJ1-5 and V is TRBV6-6; weak D call: TRBD1 (5 bases). CDR3 length: 15 amino acids. V was trimmed by 4 bases and J by 7 bases, leaving 17 bases between them. CDR1 is MNHNY and CDR2 is SVGAGI in the germline V gene (reference sequence). The CDR3 DNA reads as TGTGCCAGCAGTTTCGAAGCAGGGATCGGACAGCCCCAGCATTTT. It codes for CASSFEAGIGQPQHF.

J is TRBJ2-7 and V is TRBV30, with a weak D call TRBD1 (6 bases). Germline-derived CDR1 and CDR2 are GTSNPN and SVGIG (reference sequence). The CDR3 runs to 14 residues. Trimming pared 1 base from V and 2 bases from J, leaving 12 bases between. The CDR3 nucleotides are TGTGCCTGGAGTGAGGGGGTCCTACCCTACGAGCAGTACTTC. As protein: CAWSEGVLPYEQYF.

This chain uses TRBV7-6 with TRBJ2-1; 7 bases fit TRBD2. This CDR3 comprises 16 residues. Germline V CDR1 and CDR2: SGHVS, FNYEAQ. V trimming: 1 base; J trimming: 4 bases; junction bases outside the gene matches: 7. CDR3 nucleotides: TGTGCCAGCAGCTTAGTGGGCGGGAGTGGTTACAATGAGCAGTTCTTC. Its translation: CASSLVGGSGYNEQFF.